The T cell receptor (beta chain) under discussion was sequenced for a study of tumor-infiltrating lymphocytes in primary liver carcinoma. About the research overall: Resecting the tumor surgically was how the patients' primary liver carcinoma was treated. Samples gave roughly 3.65 to 8 million productive TCRbeta reads, similar across tissue types.

Germline DNA was also extracted, with blood RNA taken from unsorted whole blood. Preoperatively, peripheral blood was drawn, approximately 4 milliliters in total. Study conclusions and caveats: Tumor region pairs showed greater overlap than either tumor-adjacent or tumor-blood pairs did.

About this clonotype itself: Its antigen is currently unknown.

From 400 to 550 ng total RNA, TCR beta cDNA was generated with a primer in the constant region. Employing slightly modified ARM-PCR, three nested multiplex PCR rounds were run, and these gave rise to the TCR beta libraries. The two initial PCR rounds, around 10 cycles each, used TRBV1-TRBV30 forward and C-beta reverse primers. MiXCR, run by TCRdb on the multiplex PCR reads, gives a single entry per CDR3 protein. This table holds fewer than 350,000 distinct CDR3 sequences, about 62% found once. Germline CDR1 and CDR2: SGHDT and YYEEEE. The V end lost 0 bases, the J end lost 10 bases, and 10 bases lay between the germline ends. The CDR3 covers 12 residues.

The sample comprised peripheral blood. The TCR comes from a man between 35 and 55 years old with primary liver carcinoma and hepatitis B virus infection. The V call is TRBV5-6, the J call TRBJ1-2; no clear D. The CDR3 is CASSLVGWDYTF. The CDR3 nucleotides read TGTGCCAGCAGCTTGGTAGGGTGGGACTACACCTTC.